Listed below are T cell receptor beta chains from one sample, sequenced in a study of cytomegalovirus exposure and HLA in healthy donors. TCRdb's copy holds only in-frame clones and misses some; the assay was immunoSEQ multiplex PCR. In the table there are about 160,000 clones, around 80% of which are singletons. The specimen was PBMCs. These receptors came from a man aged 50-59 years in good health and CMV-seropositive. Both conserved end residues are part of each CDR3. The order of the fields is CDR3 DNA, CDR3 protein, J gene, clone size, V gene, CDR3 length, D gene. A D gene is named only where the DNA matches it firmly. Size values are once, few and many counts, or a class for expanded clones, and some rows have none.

CDR3 DNA: TGTGCCAGCAGCTTAGCGTCGGCTAGCCTAATCTACAATGAGCAGTTCTTC
CDR3 protein: CASSLASASLIYNEQFF
J gene: TRBJ2-1
clone size: NA
V gene: TRBV11-2
CDR3 length: 17
D gene: NA

CDR3 DNA: TGTGCCAGCAGGCTCGGCGGGGCTATACAAGAGACCCAGTACTTC
CDR3 protein: CASRLGGAIQETQYF
J gene: TRBJ2-5
clone size: NA
V gene: TRBV5-6
CDR3 length: 15
D gene: NA

CDR3 DNA: TGTGCCAGCAGACAGAGGCAGGGGCGCTCTGGAAACACCATATATTTT
CDR3 protein: CASRQRQGRSGNTIYF
J gene: TRBJ1-3
clone size: NA
V gene: TRBV11-2
CDR3 length: 16
D gene: NA

CDR3 DNA: TGTGCCAGCAGTGACGGGGTTGGAGAGACCCAGTACTTC
CDR3 protein: CASSDGVGETQYF
J gene: TRBJ2-5
clone size: NA
V gene: TRBV2
CDR3 length: 13
D gene: NA

CDR3 DNA: TGTGCCAGCAGCTTAGACCCCCGGACAGGATCCTACGAGCAGTACTTC
CDR3 protein: CASSLDPRTGSYEQYF
J gene: TRBJ2-7
clone size: NA
V gene: TRBV11-2
CDR3 length: 16
D gene: TRBD1

CDR3 DNA: TGTGCCAGCAGTGAATTCGGACTAGCGGGGTTCGGGAATGAGCAGTTCTTC
CDR3 protein: CASSEFGLAGFGNEQFF
J gene: TRBJ2-1
clone size: NA
V gene: TRBV25-1
CDR3 length: 17
D gene: TRBD2

CDR3 DNA: TGCGCCAGCAGCTTGGGGCCCACACCTTACCAGTACAATGAGCAGTTCTTC
CDR3 protein: CASSLGPTPYQYNEQFF
J gene: TRBJ2-1
clone size: NA
V gene: TRBV5-1
CDR3 length: 17
D gene: NA

CDR3 DNA: TGCGCCAGCAGTCCTACAGGACACTCTGGAAACACCATATATTTT
CDR3 protein: CASSPTGHSGNTIYF
J gene: TRBJ1-3
clone size: NA
V gene: TRBV10-2
CDR3 length: 15
D gene: NA

CDR3 DNA: TGTGCCAGCAGCGTAGACACCCCGAACACCGGGGAGCTGTTTTTT
CDR3 protein: CASSVDTPNTGELFF
J gene: TRBJ2-2
clone size: NA
V gene: TRBV9
CDR3 length: 15
D gene: NA

CDR3 DNA: TGTGCCAGCAGGGAGACAGGGGTTAACACTGAAGCTTTCTTT
CDR3 protein: CASRETGVNTEAFF
J gene: TRBJ1-1
clone size: NA
V gene: TRBV6-5
CDR3 length: 14
D gene: TRBD1

CDR3 DNA: TGTGCCAGCAGCTTTCAAGCTAGGGGGTATAACACTGAAGCTTTCTTT
CDR3 protein: CASSFQARGYNTEAFF
J gene: TRBJ1-1
clone size: few
V gene: TRBV7-2
CDR3 length: 16
D gene: NA

CDR3 DNA: TGTGCCACGTGGGACAGGGATAATTCACCCCTCCACTTT
CDR3 protein: CATWDRDNSPLHF
J gene: TRBJ1-6
clone size: NA
V gene: TRBV2
CDR3 length: 13
D gene: TRBD1

CDR3 DNA: TGTGCCAGCAGGGATTCAGGGGGCGTTAGGGCCGGGGAGCTGTTTTTT
CDR3 protein: CASRDSGGVRAGELFF
J gene: TRBJ2-2
clone size: few
V gene: TRBV2
CDR3 length: 16
D gene: TRBD1

CDR3 DNA: TGTGCCAGCAGTGAAGAGGAAGACACGGCCATATATTTT
CDR3 protein: CASSEEEDTAIYF
J gene: TRBJ1-3
clone size: NA
V gene: TRBV6-1
CDR3 length: 13
D gene: NA

CDR3 DNA: TGTGCCAGTCGCCGTCTCACTGGCGGTGAAAAACTGTTTTTT
CDR3 protein: CASRRLTGGEKLFF
J gene: TRBJ1-4
clone size: NA
V gene: TRBV19
CDR3 length: 14
D gene: NA

CDR3 DNA: TGTGCCAGCAGTCCCCTGTCATTTACAGGGTCTGGGGCCAACGGCCTGACTTTC
CDR3 protein: CASSPLSFTGSGANGLTF
J gene: TRBJ2-6
clone size: NA
V gene: TRBV27
CDR3 length: 18
D gene: NA

CDR3 DNA: TGTGCCAGCAGTGAAACAGGGATCTATAATTCACCCCTCCACTTT
CDR3 protein: CASSETGIYNSPLHF
J gene: TRBJ1-6
clone size: NA
V gene: TRBV2
CDR3 length: 15
D gene: NA

CDR3 DNA: TGTGCCAGCAGCGCCCAGGGGGCTCCCCTCGACGAGCAGTACTTC
CDR3 protein: CASSAQGAPLDEQYF
J gene: TRBJ2-7
clone size: NA
V gene: TRBV9
CDR3 length: 15
D gene: TRBD1

CDR3 DNA: TGTGCCAGTAGTATAGCAGCGGGAGGGACCTACAATGAGCAGTTCTTC
CDR3 protein: CASSIAAGGTYNEQFF
J gene: TRBJ2-1
clone size: NA
V gene: TRBV19
CDR3 length: 16
D gene: TRBD2

CDR3 DNA: TGTGCCAGTACCGAACAGGGACTGAACACTGAAGCTTTCTTT
CDR3 protein: CASTEQGLNTEAFF
J gene: TRBJ1-1
clone size: once
V gene: TRBV19
CDR3 length: 14
D gene: NA

CDR3 DNA: TGCGCCAGCAGCGGGGGGATCCAAGAGACCCAGTACTTC
CDR3 protein: CASSGGIQETQYF
J gene: TRBJ2-5
clone size: NA
V gene: TRBV5-1
CDR3 length: 13
D gene: NA

CDR3 DNA: TGTTCCAGCAGCCACGGACAGGGATTCTATAATTCACCCCTCCACTTT
CDR3 protein: CSSSHGQGFYNSPLHF
J gene: TRBJ1-6
clone size: NA
V gene: TRBV7-9
CDR3 length: 16
D gene: TRBD1